This T cell receptor beta chain derives from a study of Graves' ophthalmopathy and Graves' hyperthyroidism. Additional autoimmune diseases, uncontrolled infections, pregnancy or lactation disqualified patients. Amplification of the TCR beta CDR3 regions used RNA transcripts (as template). Amplification began with first-round RT-PCR using HTBI primers, then second-round multiplex PCR was performed. TCRdb ran MiXCR on the multiplex PCR reads and lists one entry per CDR3 protein. Of roughly 170,000 distinct CDR3 sequences in the sample, 39% were seen once. Regarding the study as a whole: The authors also found most expanded thyroid clonotypes above 0.001 frequency in blood.

The germline gives CDR1 MNHEY, CDR2 SVGAGI. The CDR3 runs 17 residues. The V end lost 1 base, the J end lost 0 bases, and 15 bases lay between the germline ends. Regarding this clonotype: Its matching antigen is unknown.

The V call is TRBV6-5, the J call TRBJ1-1; D is uncertain. This clonotype was sampled from a man under 40 with Graves' ophthalmopathy. Specimen: peripheral blood. CDR3 nucleotide sequence: TGTGCCAGCAGTTACTACTGGACGTCTCCCATGAACACTGAAGCTTTCTTT. The encoded protein is CASSYYWTSPMNTEAFF.